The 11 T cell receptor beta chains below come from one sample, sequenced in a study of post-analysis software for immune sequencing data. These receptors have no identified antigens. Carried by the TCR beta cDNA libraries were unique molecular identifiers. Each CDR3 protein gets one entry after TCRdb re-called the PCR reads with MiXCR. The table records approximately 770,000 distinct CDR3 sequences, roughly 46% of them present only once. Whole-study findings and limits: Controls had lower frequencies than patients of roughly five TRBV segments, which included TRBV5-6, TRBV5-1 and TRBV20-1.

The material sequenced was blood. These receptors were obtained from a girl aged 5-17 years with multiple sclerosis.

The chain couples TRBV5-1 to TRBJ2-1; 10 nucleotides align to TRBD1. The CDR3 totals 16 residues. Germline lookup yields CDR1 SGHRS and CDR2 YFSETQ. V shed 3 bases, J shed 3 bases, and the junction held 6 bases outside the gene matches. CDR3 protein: CASSSSGTGVYNEQFF. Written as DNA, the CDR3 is TGCGCCAGCAGCTCGTCCGGGACAGGGGTCTACAATGAGCAGTTCTTC.

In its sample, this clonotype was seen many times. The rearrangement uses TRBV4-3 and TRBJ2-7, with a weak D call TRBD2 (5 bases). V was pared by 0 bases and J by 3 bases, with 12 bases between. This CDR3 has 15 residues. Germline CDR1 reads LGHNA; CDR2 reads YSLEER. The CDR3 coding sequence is TGCGCCAGCAGCCAAGAGTTCGGGAAGGTCTACGAGCAGTACTTC. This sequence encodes CASSQEFGKVYEQYF.

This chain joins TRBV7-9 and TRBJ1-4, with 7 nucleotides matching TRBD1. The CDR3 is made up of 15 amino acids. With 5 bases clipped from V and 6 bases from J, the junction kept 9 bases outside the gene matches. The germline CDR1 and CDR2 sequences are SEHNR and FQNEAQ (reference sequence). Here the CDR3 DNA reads TGTGCCAGCAGCCCCCCCGGGCAGGGGGATGAAAAACTGTTTTTT. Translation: CASSPPGQGDEKLFF.

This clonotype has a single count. The CDR3 here is CASSIPLGQGPKGLPYEQYF. CDR3 nucleotides: TGTGCCAGTAGTATCCCCTTGGGACAGGGACCCAAGGGGCTTCCCTACGAGCAGTACTTC. This chain uses TRBV19 with TRBJ2-7; 9 bases map to TRBD1. After removal of 3 bases from V and 2 bases from J, the junction contained 20 bases not matched to a gene. The CDR3 has 20 residues. CDR1 LNHDA and CDR2 SQIVND come from the germline V gene (reference sequence). The full variable domain, in which reference TRBV19 and TRBJ2-7 provide the parts outside the CDR3, is DGGITQSPKYLFRKEGQNVTLSCEQNLNHDAMYWYRQDPGQGLRLIYYSQIVNDFQKGDIAEGYSVSREKKESFPLTVTSAQKNPTAFYLCASSIPLGQGPKGLPYEQYFGPGTRLTVT.

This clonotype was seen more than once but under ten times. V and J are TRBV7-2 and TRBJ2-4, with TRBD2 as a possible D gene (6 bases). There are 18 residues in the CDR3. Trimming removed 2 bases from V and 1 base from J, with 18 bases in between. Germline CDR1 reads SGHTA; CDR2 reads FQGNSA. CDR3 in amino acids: CASSLIAAGLGAKNIQYF. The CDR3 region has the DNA TGTGCCAGCAGCTTAATAGCGGCGGGGTTGGGGGCCAAAAACATTCAGTACTTC.

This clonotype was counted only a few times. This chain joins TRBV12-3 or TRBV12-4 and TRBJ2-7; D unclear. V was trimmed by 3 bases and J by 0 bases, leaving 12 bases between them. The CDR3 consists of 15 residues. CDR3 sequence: CASSFESVPSYEQYF. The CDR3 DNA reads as TGTGCCAGCAGTTTTGAATCAGTTCCCTCCTACGAGCAGTACTTC.

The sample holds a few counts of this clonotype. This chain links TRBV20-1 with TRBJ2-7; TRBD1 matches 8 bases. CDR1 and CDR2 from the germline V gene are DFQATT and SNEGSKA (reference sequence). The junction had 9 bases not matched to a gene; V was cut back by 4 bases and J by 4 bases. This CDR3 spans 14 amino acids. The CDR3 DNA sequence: TGCAGTGCTACTATCCCGGGACAGGCATACGAGCAGTACTTC. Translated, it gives CSATIPGQAYEQYF.

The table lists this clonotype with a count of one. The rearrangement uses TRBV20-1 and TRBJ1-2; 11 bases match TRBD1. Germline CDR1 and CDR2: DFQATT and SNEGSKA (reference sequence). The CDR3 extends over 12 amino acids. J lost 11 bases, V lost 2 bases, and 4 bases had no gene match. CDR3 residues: CSARRTGGRYTF. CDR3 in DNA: TGCAGTGCTAGACGGACAGGGGGCCGGTACACCTTC.

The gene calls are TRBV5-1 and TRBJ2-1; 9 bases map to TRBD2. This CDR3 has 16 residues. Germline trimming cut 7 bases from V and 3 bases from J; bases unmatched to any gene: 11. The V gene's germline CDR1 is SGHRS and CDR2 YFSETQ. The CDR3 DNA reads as TGCGCCAGCCTCCCCGTAGCGGGAGTATACTACAATGAGCAGTTCTTC. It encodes CASLPVAGVYYNEQFF.

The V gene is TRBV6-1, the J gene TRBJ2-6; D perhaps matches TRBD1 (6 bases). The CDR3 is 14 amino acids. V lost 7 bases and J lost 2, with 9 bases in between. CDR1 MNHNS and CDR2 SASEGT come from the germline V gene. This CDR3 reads CASKGDPGANVLTF. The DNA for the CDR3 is TGTGCCAGCAAGGGGGACCCTGGGGCCAACGTCCTGACTTTC.

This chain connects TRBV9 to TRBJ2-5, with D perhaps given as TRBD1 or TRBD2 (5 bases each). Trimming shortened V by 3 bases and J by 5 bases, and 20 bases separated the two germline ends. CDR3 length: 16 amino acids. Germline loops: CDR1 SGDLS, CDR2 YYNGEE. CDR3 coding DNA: TGTGCCAGCAGCGACACCCCGGGGCAGGGTTGGGAGACCCAGTACTTC. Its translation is CASSDTPGQGWETQYF. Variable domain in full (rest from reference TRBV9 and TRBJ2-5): DSGVTQTPKHLITATGQRVTLRCSPRSGDLSVYWYQQSLDQGLQFLIQYYNGEERAKGNILERFSAQQFPDLHSELNLSSLELGDSALYFCASSDTPGQGWETQYFGPGTRLLVL.